The 14 T cell receptor beta chains given below trace back to one sample, sequenced in a study of blood T cell repertoires in COVID-19. This table comes from immunoSEQ multiplex PCR, and its TCRdb copy is limited to in-frame clones, with some not included. The profile shows 98,000 or so clones, about nine tenths of them singletons. Material: peripheral blood. The source is a man aged 50 or older with acute or convalescent COVID-19.

The V gene is TRBV28, the J gene TRBJ1-1; possible D gene TRBD1, 6 bases. The CDR3 sequence is 15 residues long. CDR1 and CDR2 from the germline V gene are MDHEN and SYDVKM. Trimming pared 5 bases from V and 1 base from J, leaving 14 bases between. The CDR3 sequence is CASSARTAKNTEAFF. CDR3 sequence (DNA): TGTGCCAGCAGTGCTCGGACAGCCAAGAACACTGAAGCTTTCTTT.

The V gene is TRBV3-1 (or the pseudogene TRBV3-2), the J gene TRBJ2-1, with 13 bases fitting TRBD2. Germline values: CDR1 LGHDT, CDR2 YNNKEL (reference sequence). The CDR3 runs to 18 residues. The ends lost 0 bases at V and 1 base at J; junction bases unmatched: 3. DNA for the CDR3: TGTGCCAGCAGCCAAGAGACTAGCGGGAGGATGTCCTACAATGAGCAGTTCTTC. Residues: CASSQETSGRMSYNEQFF.

The chain joins TRBV7-6 to TRBJ2-7, with D maybe TRBD1 (6 bases). Trimming left V 5 bases short and J 0 bases short, with 8 bases between. The CDR3 consists of 13 residues. Germline V CDR1 and CDR2: SGHVS, FNYEAQ. CDR3 nucleotide sequence: TGTGCCAGCAGCCTGGACAGCTCCTACGAGCAGTACTTC. Its translation is CASSLDSSYEQYF.

This clone has just one count. This chain connects TRBV7-8 to TRBJ2-2; TRBD2 might be the D (6 bases). The V and J ends lost 6 bases and 6 bases respectively, with 17 bases between them. CDR1 is SGHVS and CDR2 is FQNEAQ in the germline V gene. The CDR3 consists of 15 residues. CDR3 sequence: CASRPKQGGAGELFF. The CDR3 DNA reads TGTGCCAGCAGACCCAAGCAGGGAGGCGCCGGGGAGCTGTTTTTT.

The chain carries TRBV5-5 and TRBJ2-7; possible D gene TRBD1, 5 bases. Trimming cost V 6 bases and J 4 bases, with 11 bases left between them. The V gene's germline CDR1 is SGHKS and CDR2 YYEKEE (reference sequence). The CDR3 covers 12 residues. The CDR3 DNA sequence: TGTGCCAGCATGGCAGGGTCGTACGAGCAGTACTTC. It translates to CASMAGSYEQYF.

This clone was seen only once. The chain carries TRBV18 and TRBJ1-5, with 7 nucleotides matching TRBD1. The CDR3 has 15 residues. Germline V CDR1 and CDR2: KGHSH, LQKENI. Losses at the gene ends were 3 bases for V and 3 bases for J; bases not matched to a gene: 5. The CDR3 nucleotides read TGTGCCAGCTCACCCGAGACAGGGTACAATCAGCCCCAGCATTTT. Translation: CASSPETGYNQPQHF.

This sequence joins TRBV2 and TRBJ2-5, with D maybe TRBD2 (6 bases). V was clipped by 7 bases and J by 8 bases, with 20 bases between them. Germline V gene data show CDR1 as SNHLY and CDR2 as FYNNEI. The CDR3 spans 14 residues. This CDR3 is CASTPGTPPYTQYF. The CDR3 DNA sequence: TGTGCCAGCACTCCCGGGACTCCTCCTTACACCCAGTACTTC.

The chain combines TRBV12-3 or TRBV12-4 with TRBJ2-7, with D tentatively TRBD2 (5 bases). The CDR3 is made up of 13 amino acids. The V end was cut by 3 bases, the J end by 2 bases, with 8 bases between. CDR3 sequence: CASSLTRAYEQYF. The CDR3 DNA follows: TGTGCCAGCAGTTTGACGAGGGCCTACGAGCAGTACTTC.

The chain joins TRBV12-3 or TRBV12-4 to TRBJ2-5; 9 bases match TRBD2. This CDR3 region has 13 residues. Germline trimming cut 2 bases from V and 6 bases from J; bases unmatched to any gene: 1. The CDR3 here is CASSLLAGKTQYF. The CDR3 bases are TGTGCCAGCAGTTTACTAGCGGGAAAGACCCAGTACTTC.

V gene TRBV19 combines with J gene TRBJ2-2; TRBD1 might be the D (5 bases). This CDR3 region has 13 residues. The germline gives CDR1 LNHDA, CDR2 SQIVND (reference sequence). Trimming left V 10 bases short and J 1 base short, with 10 bases between. This CDR3 is CATRAWNTGELFF. CDR3 sequence (DNA): TGTGCCACCAGGGCCTGGAACACCGGGGAGCTGTTTTTT. The variable domain in full, completed from reference TRBV19 and TRBJ2-2, reads DGGITQSPKYLFRKEGQNVTLSCEQNLNHDAMYWYRQDPGQGLRLIYYSQIVNDFQKGDIAEGYSVSREKKESFPLTVTSAQKNPTAFYLCATRAWNTGELFFGEGSRLTVL.

The count of this clone is one. The chain combines TRBV29-1 with TRBJ2-2; TRBD1 aligns across 9 bases. Trimming at V came to 6 bases and at J to 1 base, leaving 6 bases not matched to a gene. The CDR3 extends over 15 amino acids. CDR1 is SQVTM, CDR2 ANQGSEA, per germline. The CDR3 DNA reads TGCAGCGTCGGACAGGGGCCATGGAACACCGGGGAGCTGTTTTTT. Translated: CSVGQGPWNTGELFF.

This chain connects TRBV5-1 to TRBJ2-5; 10 bases align to TRBD2. The ends lost 3 bases at V and 4 bases at J; junction bases unmatched: 9. Germline assignment: CDR1 SGHRS and CDR2 YFSETQ. CDR3 length: 16 residues. The CDR3 region is CASSSSGREESETQYF. Here the CDR3 DNA reads TGCGCCAGCAGCTCCAGCGGGAGGGAGGAATCAGAGACCCAGTACTTC.

The chain is built from TRBV29-1 and TRBJ2-7; a weak D match, TRBD2 (6 bases). The CDR3 runs 11 residues. The V gene's germline CDR1 is SQVTM and CDR2 ANQGSEA. Trimming stripped 4 bases from V and 9 bases from J, with 13 bases between. CDR3 region: CSVGGSSAQYF. In DNA form, the CDR3 reads TGCAGCGTTGGAGGGTCTAGCGCGCAGTACTTC.

The rearrangement links TRBV6-5 to TRBJ2-7; tentative D call: TRBD2 (7 bases). V lost 6 bases and J lost 1, with 13 bases in between. The germline V gene encodes CDR1 MNHEY and CDR2 SVGAGI. This CDR3 contains 14 residues. CDR3 DNA: TGTGCCAGCAGGGACAGCGGGGTTTCCTACGAGCAGTACTTC. It is translated as CASRDSGVSYEQYF.